These 24 T cell receptor beta chains were sequenced from one sample in a study of blood T cell repertoires in COVID-19. Some clones are missing from TCRdb's copy, which holds only in-frame ones; the method was immunoSEQ multiplex PCR. Among a few hundred thousand clones listed, roughly 90% were seen once. Sequences were obtained from PBMCs or T cells enriched from blood (not recorded which). Receptors were obtained from a woman between 18 and 29 years old with acute COVID-19.

The chain couples TRBV6-5 to TRBJ2-7; D possibly corresponds to TRBD2 (6 bases). The CDR3 runs 15 residues. Between the trimmed V and J ends, which lost 2 bases and 0 bases, there was a span of 11 bases. Per the germline V gene, CDR1 is MNHEY and CDR2 is SVGAGI. The CDR3 coding sequence is TGTGCCAGCAGTTACCGACGGGACTTCTCCTACGAGCAGTACTTC. It translates to CASSYRRDFSYEQYF.

This clone was picked up one time. The gene calls are TRBV30 and TRBJ1-2; 8 nucleotides match TRBD1. Per germline, CDR1 GTSNPN and CDR2 SVGIG (reference sequence). CDR3 length: 15 residues. Trimming took 1 base from V and 2 from J; bases not matched to a gene: 6. CDR3 in DNA: TGTGCCTGGAGTGGGTACAGGGGGAGCAACTATGGCTACACCTTC. It yields the protein CAWSGYRGSNYGYTF.

The rearrangement links TRBV7-2 to TRBJ1-1; 10 nucleotides match TRBD1. Germline V lookup: CDR1 SGHTA, CDR2 FQGNSA. J was trimmed by 8 bases and V by 1 base; bases with no gene match: 10. The CDR3 contains 16 residues. CDR3 region: CASSLGGGQGLPEAFF. The CDR3 DNA reads as TGTGCCAGCAGCTTAGGGGGGGGACAGGGGCTCCCCGAAGCTTTCTTT. Filled out from reference TRBV7-2 and TRBJ1-1, the complete variable domain reads GAGVSQSPSNKVTEKGKDVELRCDPISGHTALYWYRQSLGQGLEFLIYFQGNSAPDKSGLPSDRFSAERTGGSVSTLTIQRTQQEDSAVYLCASSLGGGQGLPEAFFGQGTRLTVV.

This clone was seen just once. The rearrangement links TRBV28 to TRBJ1-1; perhaps TRBD1 as D (6 bases). The germline CDR1 and CDR2 sequences are MDHEN and SYDVKM. CDR3 length: 14 residues. Trimming shortened V by 4 bases and J by 1 base, and 10 bases separated the two germline ends. CDR3 in amino acids: CASSSDSKNTEAFF. The DNA of the CDR3 is TGTGCCAGCAGTTCGGACAGCAAGAACACTGAAGCTTTCTTT.

V and J are TRBV27 and TRBJ2-7, with 8 positions matching TRBD2. The CDR3 is made up of 14 amino acids. Germline V gene sequence: CDR1 MNHEY, CDR2 SMNVEV (reference sequence). J lost 3 bases, V lost 11 bases, and 12 bases had no gene match. The CDR3, as DNA: TGTGCCGCCGGGGGGGGGTATGGAATCTACGAGCAGTACTTC. This encodes CAAGGGYGIYEQYF.

The CDR3 protein is CASELTDNYGYTF. In DNA, the CDR3 is TGTGCCAGCGAACTTACAGATAACTATGGCTACACCTTC. The chain combines TRBV28 with TRBJ1-2; D call uncertain. The germline V gene has CDR1 MDHEN and CDR2 SYDVKM. This CDR3 region has 13 residues. V shed 8 bases and J shed 1 base, with 11 bases lying between them.

In this sample, this clone turned up once. V usage is TRBV7-2 and J usage is TRBJ2-7; 14 bases align to TRBD2. Unmatched junction bases numbered 8, after V lost 3 bases and J lost 4 bases. The length of the CDR3 is 17 residues. Germline V gives CDR1 SGHTA, CDR2 FQGNSA. CDR3 loop: CASSFSGLAGERYEQYF. CDR3 in DNA: TGTGCCAGCAGCTTCTCGGGACTAGCGGGAGAAAGGTACGAGCAGTACTTC.

The chain is built from TRBV4-1 and TRBJ1-2; TRBD1 agrees at 8 bases. The CDR3 spans 19 residues. After removal of 0 bases from V and 0 bases from J, the junction contained 12 bases not matched to a gene. Germline loops: CDR1 MGHRA, CDR2 YSYEKL. Here the CDR3 DNA reads TGCGCCAGCAGCCAAGATCTAAGTCCTGGACAGGGAGCTAACTATGGCTACACCTTC. Protein: CASSQDLSPGQGANYGYTF.

The gene calls are TRBV28 and TRBJ2-7; TRBD1 agrees at 8 bases. J was trimmed by 0 bases and V by 7 bases; bases with no gene match: 8. Per the germline V gene, CDR1 is MDHEN and CDR2 is SYDVKM. This CDR3 has 15 amino acids. The CDR3 sequence is CASTRTGLNSYEQYF. The CDR3 DNA reads as TGTGCCAGCACCCGGACAGGGCTAAACTCCTACGAGCAGTACTTC.

V is TRBV28 and J is TRBJ1-4; D is unclear. Trimming shortened V by 7 bases and J by 4 bases, and 13 bases separated the two germline ends. This CDR3 has 14 residues. Looked up from germline, CDR1 is MDHEN and CDR2 is SYDVKM. Written as DNA, the CDR3 is TGTGCCAGCAACCCAGGCACGGTTAATGAAAAACTGTTTTTT. Amino acids: CASNPGTVNEKLFF.

The chain recombines TRBV5-1 with TRBJ2-7; 8 nucleotides align to TRBD2. This CDR3 is built from 14 residues. CDR1 and CDR2 (germline): SGHRS, YFSETQ. V was clipped by 0 bases and J by 5 bases; unmatched bases: 4. Here the CDR3 DNA reads TGCGCCAGCAGCTTGGCGGGAGGGCCGAACGAGCAGTACTTC. It yields the protein CASSLAGGPNEQYF.

The gene calls are TRBV28 and TRBJ1-2; 11 bases line up with TRBD1. Germline CDR1 reads MDHEN; CDR2 reads SYDVKM. The CDR3 is made up of 15 amino acids. The V gene end was trimmed by 8 bases and the J gene end by 4 bases; junction bases not matched to a gene: 9. The CDR3 region has the DNA TGTGCCAGCGCTCATGGGACAGGGGGTGGCTATGGCTACACCTTC. Protein sequence: CASAHGTGGGYGYTF.

This rearrangement joins TRBV28 to TRBJ2-1, with 9 positions matching TRBD2. V gave up 2 bases and J gave up 0 bases; unmatched junction bases: 8. This CDR3 has 18 residues. Germline lookup yields CDR1 MDHEN and CDR2 SYDVKM. CDR3 bases: TGTGCCAGCAGTTTAACAGCGGGAGGTCCCAGCTCCTACAATGAGCAGTTCTTC. Translated, it gives CASSLTAGGPSSYNEQFF.

The rearrangement uses TRBV6-4 and TRBJ2-2; the match to TRBD2 covers 10 bases. The V segment lost 8 bases and the J segment 2 bases; nucleotides outside the gene matches: 2. CDR1 and CDR2 (germline): MRHNA, SNTAGT. The CDR3 extends over 14 amino acids. Here the CDR3 DNA reads TGTGCCAGCCGGACTAGCGGAAACACCGGGGAGCTGTTTTTT. Translated, it gives CASRTSGNTGELFF.

The chain is built from TRBV19 and TRBJ2-1; 8 nucleotides agree with TRBD2. V was pared by 6 bases and J by 5 bases, with 6 bases of the junction left unmatched. Looked up from germline, CDR1 is LNHDA and CDR2 is SQIVND (reference sequence). The length of the CDR3 is 14 residues. The DNA of the CDR3 is TGTGCCAGTAGACTAGCGGTAAAGGACAATGAGCAGTTCTTC. It encodes CASRLAVKDNEQFF.

The chain joins TRBV11-2 to TRBJ2-1; TRBD2 agrees at 12 bases. V shed 6 bases, J shed 2 bases, and the junction held 2 bases outside the gene matches. Per germline, CDR1 SGHAT and CDR2 FQNNGV. The CDR3 runs 15 residues. CDR3 region: CASRRTSGTYNEQFF. The DNA for the CDR3 is TGTGCCAGCAGACGGACTAGCGGGACCTACAATGAGCAGTTCTTC.

The CDR3 loop reads CASSNLGLAGGPGYNEQFF. The CDR3 DNA reads TGTGCCAGCAGTAACCTTGGGCTAGCGGGAGGGCCCGGCTACAATGAGCAGTTCTTC. The V gene is TRBV28, the J gene TRBJ2-1, with TRBD2 matching 12 bases. Trimming at V came to 5 bases and at J to 3 bases, leaving 14 bases not matched to a gene. CDR3 length equals 19 residues. Germline CDR1 and CDR2: MDHEN and SYDVKM.

V usage is TRBV19 and J usage is TRBJ2-2, with 9 bases fitting TRBD1. Germline V CDR1 and CDR2: LNHDA, SQIVND (reference sequence). This CDR3 is built from 14 residues. After removal of 10 bases from V and 1 base from J, the junction contained 4 bases not matched to a gene. CDR3 nucleotide sequence: TGTGCCACCCCGGACAGGGGGAACACCGGGGAGCTGTTTTTT. It encodes CATPDRGNTGELFF.

Remarks on this clone: Other DNA sequences from this sample encode an identical CDR3 as well. V and J are TRBV2 and TRBJ1-5, with D possibly matching TRBD1 (5 bases). There are 13 residues in the CDR3. The germline gives CDR1 SNHLY, CDR2 FYNNEI. V was trimmed by 3 bases and J by 2 bases, leaving 5 bases between them. The CDR3 bases are TGTGCCAGCAGTGACAGGGGCAATCAGCCCCAGCATTTT. It yields the protein CASSDRGNQPQHF.

The chain recombines TRBV23-1 with TRBJ2-7; a possible D gene is TRBD2 (6 bases). TRBV23-1 is labeled an ORF, and its function is uncertain. Trimming removed 4 bases at V and 7 bases at J, with 20 bases between. The CDR3 totals 15 residues. The CDR3 sequence is CASSPSGSRLGEQYF. CDR3 in DNA: TGCGCCAGCAGTCCCTCGGGGAGTAGACTAGGGGAGCAGTACTTC.

The V call is TRBV6-5, the J call TRBJ1-1, with 7 bases identical to TRBD1. The CDR3 has 15 residues. The germline V gene has CDR1 MNHEY and CDR2 SVGAGI. V shed 0 bases and J 0 bases; nucleotides not matched to a gene: 1. CDR3 residues: CASSYSGQMNTEAFF. CDR3 bases: TGTGCCAGCAGTTACTCGGGACAGATGAACACTGAAGCTTTCTTT.

This clone was detected only once. The chain links TRBV6-5 to TRBJ1-2; no clear D gene. The CDR3 loop spans 14 amino acids. V lost 3 bases and J lost 0, with 8 bases in between. Germline V lookup: CDR1 MNHEY, CDR2 SVGAGI. For the CDR3, the DNA is TGTGCCAGCAGTTATCATTCGGCTAACTATGGCTACACCTTC. Protein product: CASSYHSANYGYTF.

The chain is built from TRBV15 and TRBJ1-5; the D gene is possibly TRBD1 (6 bases). V lost 3 bases to trimming and J lost 5 bases, with 11 bases between them. This CDR3 has 14 amino acids. The germline CDR1 and CDR2 sequences are LNHNV and YYDKDF (reference sequence). CDR3 amino acids: CATSSASGDQPQHF. The CDR3 nucleotides read TGTGCCACCAGCAGTGCTTCAGGGGATCAGCCCCAGCATTTT.

For this clone: A read error may explain this, as a much larger clone is one base away. The chain uses TRBV12-3 or TRBV12-4 and TRBJ2-7, with unresolved D. V was shortened by 5 bases and J by 2 bases, with 4 bases between the two germline ends. The CDR3 has 11 amino acids. The chain's CDR3 is CASSLTYEQYF. In DNA, the CDR3 is TGTGCCAGCAGTCTAACCTACGAGCAGTACTTC.